The entry that follows covers one T cell receptor beta chain sequence. This CDR3 region has 18 residues. Germline V gene lookup returns CDR1 MGHRA and CDR2 YSYEKL. Trimming cost V 3 bases and J 1 base; bases outside gene matches: 7. In the original analysis: Estimation of nucleated cell counts was performed using reference gene primer amplification. Sequenced by immunoSEQ multiplex PCR; TCRdb stores in-frame clones only, minus some. V, J and clone size are taken as reported in that table, and D and trimming were inferred from the DNA itself. Of some 91,000 clones in the sample, 90% were seen once. These data originate in a study of blood T cell repertoires in COVID-19. About the study: Italy, Spain and the United States were the sources of the convalescent and acute COVID-19 samples. Sample material is recorded as cDNA or gDNA derived from T cells, B-cell-depleted T cells, or PBMCs.

The receptor was derived from a man in his fifties or sixties with acute or convalescent COVID-19. The rearrangement links TRBV4-1 to TRBJ2-5; 14 bases map to TRBD2. What was sequenced was peripheral blood. For the CDR3, the DNA is TGCGCCAGCAGCCATAGACTAGCGGGGGGGCCGGTCCAAGAGACCCAGTACTTC. Translation: CASSHRLAGGPVQETQYF.